The clone carrying this TCR beta chain has a count of ten or more. Its antigen is unknown. The source of the sample is a study of post-analysis software for immune sequencing data. Whole-study findings and limits: In patients, five or six TRBV segments were more frequent than in controls, with TRBV5-6, TRBV5-1 and TRBV20-1 among them.

Each TCR beta cDNA library carried unique molecular identifiers. TCRdb re-analysed the PCR reads in MiXCR, keeping a single row per CDR3 protein. The data contain approximately 260,000 distinct CDR3 sequences, 30% to 45% of them singletons. Looked up from germline, CDR1 is LNHDA and CDR2 is SQIVND (reference sequence). With 7 bases removed from V and 6 bases from J, the gap between germline ends came to 18 bases. The CDR3 consists of 14 residues. This clonotype was obtained from a girl aged 10 to 17 with multiple sclerosis. V usage is TRBV19 and J usage is TRBJ1-2; perhaps TRBD1 as D (6 bases). Sequenced input: blood. Here the CDR3 reads CASIPGTRGDGYTF. CDR3 coding DNA: TGTGCCAGTATCCCCGGGACCAGGGGAGATGGCTACACCTTC.